These 20 T cell receptor beta chains were sequenced from one sample in a study of metastatic and nonmetastatic thyroid tumors. There were no patients who had received any treatment before thyroid surgery. TCRdb re-clonotyped the PCR reads through MiXCR. The data hold roughly 28,000 clones, with 20% to 25% observed a single time. The sample was blood. The receptors here all came from a female donor with papillary thyroid cancer or a benign thyroid nodule (not recorded which). Some clones in this sample may be carry-over from other donors' samples.

The V and J genes are TRBV20-1 and TRBJ2-1; D unresolved. This CDR3 is built from 15 residues. V dropped 0 bases and J dropped 9 bases, with 18 bases sitting between them. The germline gives CDR1 DFQATT, CDR2 SNEGSKA (reference sequence). CDR3 bases: TGCAGTGCTAGAGATCCCCAGCGTCGGTGGGGTGAGCAGTTCTTC. It specifies CSARDPQRRWGEQFF.

This clone appeared many times. The chain combines TRBV5-4 with TRBJ2-6, with 11 bases lining up with TRBD2. V lost 1 base and J lost 3; bases outside the gene matches: 6. The CDR3 contains 18 residues. Germline V gene data show CDR1 as SGHNT and CDR2 as YYREEE (reference sequence). This chain's CDR3 is CASSLSSGGAGGANVLTF. The DNA for the CDR3 is TGTGCCAGCAGCTTGAGTAGCGGGGGGGCCGGTGGGGCCAACGTCCTGACTTTC.

This clone appeared a few times. The gene calls are TRBV28 and TRBJ2-1, with TRBD2 identical over 7 bases. CDR3 length: 16 amino acids. With 5 bases clipped from V and 0 bases from J, the junction kept 7 bases outside the gene matches. Germline loops: CDR1 MDHEN, CDR2 SYDVKM. In nucleotides, the CDR3 is TGTGCCAGCAGTACCTTGGCGGGAGCCTCCTACAATGAGCAGTTCTTC. Encoded protein: CASSTLAGASYNEQFF.

On this clone: A junction end diverges from the germline sequence, so it may reflect a read error. The chain links TRBV24-1 to TRBJ2-3; D not certain. Germline CDR1 and CDR2: KGHDR and SFDVKD. This CDR3 is 15 amino acids long. CDR3 sequence reads: CATSDSHWSTYTQYF. DNA of the CDR3: TGTGCCACCAGTGATTCCCATTGGTCCACATATACGCAGTATTTT.

This clone was found many times. CDR3 residues: CAWSVPWGGTGVSPLHF. The CDR3 coding sequence is TGTGCCTGGAGTGTACCGTGGGGTGGGACAGGGGTTTCACCCCTCCACTTT. The rearrangement joins TRBV30 to TRBJ1-6, with 10 bases lining up with TRBD1. Trimming took 0 bases from V and 9 from J; bases not matched to a gene: 11. Germline V gene lookup returns CDR1 GTSNPN and CDR2 SVGIG (reference sequence). The CDR3 length is 17 residues. Complete variable domain (other parts from reference TRBV30 and TRBJ1-6): SQTIHQWPATLVQPVGSPLSLECTVEGTSNPNLYWYRQAAGRGLQLLFYSVGIGQISSEVPQNLSASRPQDRQFILSSKKLLLSDSGFYLCAWSVPWGGTGVSPLHFGNGTRLTVT.

This clone was picked up many times. The chain uses TRBV5-5 and TRBJ2-7, with TRBD1 identical over 9 bases. Germline V gene sequence: CDR1 SGHKS, CDR2 YYEKEE (reference sequence). V was pared by 4 bases and J by 6 bases, with 5 bases of the junction left unmatched. The CDR3 runs to 13 residues. The CDR3 sequence: CASSMGQGGEQYF. Here the CDR3 DNA reads TGTGCCAGCAGCATGGGACAGGGCGGCGAGCAGTACTTC.

In this sample, this clone turned up a few times. The chain links TRBV13 to TRBJ2-5; D is possibly TRBD1 or TRBD2 (5 bases each). The CDR3 runs 16 residues. V lost 5 bases and J lost 4, with 20 bases in between. Germline V CDR1 and CDR2: PRHDT, FYEKMQ (reference sequence). The CDR3: CASSPHEGYTLETQYF. The CDR3 region has the DNA TGTGCCAGCAGCCCTCACGAGGGGTATACTTTAGAGACCCAGTACTTC.

This clone occurred a few times. Here the CDR3 reads CATRPQGSGKTIYF. DNA of the CDR3: TGTGCCACCAGACCTCAGGGTTCTGGAAAAACAATATATTTT. V and J are TRBV15 and TRBJ1-3; D may be TRBD1 (5 bases). The CDR3 runs 14 residues. Trimming took 6 bases from V and 13 from J, leaving 22 bases between them. Germline CDR1 and CDR2: LNHNV and YYDKDF (reference sequence).

This clone has ten or more counts. The V gene is TRBV7-6, the J gene TRBJ2-3; 7 positions match TRBD2. With V trimmed by 0 bases and J by 1 base, 7 bases remained unmatched. The CDR3 has 17 amino acids. Germline-derived CDR1 and CDR2 are SGHVS and FNYEAQ. CDR3 sequence reads: CASSLAWREPRTDTQYF. The CDR3, as DNA: TGTGCCAGCAGCTTAGCATGGCGGGAGCCCCGCACAGATACGCAGTATTTT.

On this clone: A read error may account for a junction end that differs from germline. The chain is built from TRBV10-2 and TRBJ1-6; D unresolved. The CDR3 consists of 14 residues. Germline loops: CDR1 WSHSY, CDR2 SAAADI. The DNA of the CDR3 is TGCGCCAGCAGTGAGAAGTTTAGGAATTCACCCGTCCCCTTT. Translating it yields CASSEKFRNSPVPF.

This clone came up a few times. One end of the junction does not line up with germline, which may come from a read error. The chain links TRBV28 to TRBJ1-2; D gene unclear. CDR1 MDHEN and CDR2 SYDVKM come from the germline V gene. The length of the CDR3 is 12 residues. The CDR3 DNA sequence: TGTGCCAGCAGCTTATGGGCCTATGGCTACACCTTC. Translated, it gives CASSLWAYGYTF.

This chain links TRBV9 with TRBJ2-1; the D gene is possibly TRBD1 (6 bases). The length of the CDR3 is 13 residues. Per the germline V gene, CDR1 is SGDLS and CDR2 is YYNGEE. Between the trimmed V and J ends, which lost 1 base and 8 bases, there was a span of 10 bases. The CDR3 loop reads CASSVRGHHEQFF. CDR3 coding DNA: TGTGCCAGCAGCGTACGGGGACACCATGAGCAGTTCTTC.

This clone rates as medium-sized. The rearrangement uses TRBV24-1 and TRBJ1-2; D is possibly TRBD1 (6 bases). Germline assignment: CDR1 KGHDR and CDR2 SFDVKD. This CDR3 spans 15 amino acids. Between the trimmed V and J ends, which lost 2 bases and 5 bases, there was a span of 14 bases. CDR3 DNA: TGTGCCACCAGTGATTCGGACAGCCCCCTTTATGGCTACACCTTC. Translated: CATSDSDSPLYGYTF.

This chain links TRBV5-1 with TRBJ2-1; D possibly matches TRBD1 or TRBD2 (5 bases each). V was pared by 8 bases and J by 12 bases, with 24 bases between. The CDR3 covers 14 residues. CDR1 SGHRS and CDR2 YFSETQ come from the germline V gene. The CDR3 spells CARVTGTGRSVQFF. CDR3 nucleotide sequence: TGCGCCAGGGTTACAGGTACGGGGAGAAGTGTGCAGTTCTTC.

This clone was detected many times. The rearrangement uses TRBV11-2 and TRBJ2-1; D may correspond to TRBD1 or TRBD2 (6 bases each). V lost 3 bases and J 4 bases, leaving 16 bases between the germline ends. Germline V lookup: CDR1 SGHAT, CDR2 FQNNGV. The CDR3 has 16 residues. The CDR3 here is CASSFRGAVDYNEQFF. CDR3 nucleotide sequence: TGTGCCAGCAGCTTTAGGGGGGCGGTGGATTACAATGAGCAGTTCTTC.

This clone was found a few times. One junction end does not reproduce the germline sequence, and a read error may be involved. Distinct nucleotide sequences in the sample also encode this CDR3. This chain connects TRBV6-1 to TRBJ2-7; D is perhaps TRBD1 or TRBD2 (6 bases each). The CDR3 has 14 residues. Germline values: CDR1 MNHNS, CDR2 SASEGT. The CDR3 DNA follows: TGTGCCAGCAGCCTAGCTGGGGGGCCTTACGAGCAGTACTTT. Translated, it gives CASSLAGGPYEQYF.

This clone was recorded many times. V and J are TRBV18 and TRBJ1-5; D may be TRBD1 (5 bases). CDR1 KGHSH and CDR2 LQKENI come from the germline V gene. Trimming stripped 6 bases from V and 2 bases from J, with 8 bases between. The CDR3 totals 13 residues. The CDR3 bases are TGTGCCAGCTCCGTGGGGGGCAATCAGCCCCAGCATTTT. Translation: CASSVGGNQPQHF.

This rearrangement joins TRBV30 to TRBJ1-5; 7 bases are shared with TRBD1. CDR3 length: 14 residues. Unmatched junction bases numbered 6, after V lost 7 bases and J lost 0 bases. CDR1 GTSNPN and CDR2 SVGIG come from the germline V gene (reference sequence). DNA for the CDR3: TGTGCCTCCACAGGGGCAGGTAGCAATCAGCCCCAGCATTTT. This translates into CASTGAGSNQPQHF.

This clone was recorded many times. The chain combines TRBV20-1 with TRBJ2-2; 12 nucleotides match TRBD2. With V trimmed by 1 base and J by 0 bases, 15 bases remained unmatched. The CDR3 covers 21 residues. In germline, CDR1 is DFQATT, CDR2 SNEGSKA (reference sequence). CDR3 DNA sequence: TGCAGTGCTAGAGGCCTGACTACTAGCGGGGGGCAACCTACGAACACCGGGGAGCTGTTTTTT. Its translation is CSARGLTTSGGQPTNTGELFF.

A few counts support this clone. V usage is TRBV15 and J usage is TRBJ2-6; TRBD2 might be the D (6 bases). Trimming stripped 1 base from V and 3 bases from J, with 10 bases between. The CDR3 totals 16 residues. Germline V gene lookup returns CDR1 LNHNV and CDR2 YYDKDF (reference sequence). The CDR3 sequence: CATSRVQGGGANVLTF. The CDR3 nucleotides read TGTGCCACCAGCAGAGTCCAGGGAGGTGGGGCCAACGTCCTGACTTTC.